This entry lists 17 T cell receptor beta chains sequenced from one sample in a study of cytomegalovirus exposure and HLA in healthy donors. TCRdb keeps only in-frame clones here, not all; method: immunoSEQ multiplex PCR. The top ten clones hold around 5.5% of a sample with 200,000 to 250,000 clones, roughly 80% of them seen once. The sample taken for sequencing was PBMCs. The receptor set was obtained from a woman younger than 30 in good health and CMV-seronegative.

The V and J genes are TRBV27 and TRBJ1-4, with 9 nucleotides matching TRBD1. Germline trimming cut 4 bases from V and 8 bases from J; bases unmatched to any gene: 11. Germline V gene data show CDR1 as MNHEY and CDR2 as SMNVEV (reference sequence). This CDR3 spans 16 amino acids. CDR3 residues: CASSSPRGTGREKLFF. The CDR3 DNA reads as TGTGCCAGCAGTTCTCCCCGTGGGACAGGGAGGGAAAAACTGTTTTTT.

This clone has just a few counts. The chain is built from TRBV6-5 and TRBJ2-1, with 8 nucleotides matching TRBD1. V was clipped by 6 bases and J by 4 bases; unmatched bases: 2. The length of the CDR3 is 13 residues. CDR1 is MNHEY and CDR2 is SVGAGI in the germline V gene. In DNA form, the CDR3 reads TGTGCCAGCAGACGGGACAGGTACAATGAGCAGTTCTTC. It specifies CASRRDRYNEQFF.

The J gene is TRBJ2-5, the V gene TRBV28; possibly TRBD1 or TRBD2 for D (5 bases each). The CDR3 has 14 amino acids. Germline CDR1 is MDHEN and CDR2 is SYDVKM. Trimming took 5 bases from V and 8 from J, leaving 18 bases between them. CDR3 residues: CASSPRDLTVTQYF. Here the CDR3 DNA reads TGTGCCAGCAGTCCCAGGGACCTGACGGTCACCCAGTACTTC.

V gene TRBV5-6 combines with J gene TRBJ1-5; 12 bases are a match to TRBD1. The CDR3 consists of 17 residues. Germline V gives CDR1 SGHDT, CDR2 YYEEEE. After removal of 5 bases from V and 2 bases from J, the junction contained 8 bases not matched to a gene. The CDR3 bases are TGTGCCAGCAGTTCCGGGACAGGGGGCGCGGGCAATCAGCCCCAGCATTTT. Translating gives CASSSGTGGAGNQPQHF. The variable domain in full, completed from reference TRBV5-6 and TRBJ1-5, reads DAGVTQSPTHLIKTRGQQVTLRCSPKSGHDTVSWYQQALGQGPQFIFQYYEEEERQRGNFPDRFSGHQFPNYSSELNVNALLLGDSALYLCASSSGTGGAGNQPQHFGDGTRLSIL.

V is TRBV30 and J is TRBJ1-2; maybe TRBD1 (5 bases). The germline V and J ends were trimmed by 1 base and 4 bases, with 7 bases remaining between them. The CDR3 extends over 12 amino acids. Germline CDR1 is GTSNPN and CDR2 is SVGIG (reference sequence). CDR3 loop: CAWSEQGYGYTF. CDR3 in DNA: TGTGCCTGGAGTGAGCAGGGCTATGGCTACACCTTC.

The CDR3 spells CASSVEGLAGEQYF. The CDR3 region has the DNA TGTGCCAGCAGTGTGGAAGGACTAGCCGGCGAGCAGTACTTC. The chain has TRBV2 and TRBJ2-7; 8 positions match TRBD2. Per germline, CDR1 SNHLY and CDR2 FYNNEI. After removal of 4 bases from V and 6 bases from J, the junction contained 8 bases not matched to a gene. The CDR3 is 14 amino acids.

The chain combines TRBV19 with TRBJ1-5, with 9 bases that match TRBD1. The V segment lost 5 bases and the J segment 7 bases; nucleotides outside the gene matches: 9. This CDR3 comprises 15 residues. Germline V gives CDR1 LNHDA, CDR2 SQIVND (reference sequence). CDR3 bases: TGTGCCAGTAGTGTGACCGGGACAGGGACGCAGCCCCAGCATTTT. This codes for CASSVTGTGTQPQHF.

CDR3 in amino acids: CASSGGIATNEKLFF. The CDR3, as DNA: TGTGCCAGCAGTGGGGGGATTGCAACTAATGAAAAACTGTTTTTT. This chain joins TRBV2 and TRBJ1-4; a weak D match, TRBD1 (5 bases). CDR3 size: 15 residues. Deletions cut 4 bases from V and 0 bases from J, with 9 bases between. The germline gives CDR1 SNHLY, CDR2 FYNNEI.

The chain recombines TRBV30 with TRBJ2-1; 8 bases map to TRBD2. This CDR3 region has 14 residues. CDR1 and CDR2 from the germline V gene are GTSNPN and SVGIG (reference sequence). J gave up 3 bases and V 3 bases, and 4 bases lay outside the gene matches. CDR3 bases: TGTGCCTGGAGGAAACGGGGGGGCTACAATGAGCAGTTCTTC. As protein: CAWRKRGGYNEQFF.

CDR3 DNA sequence: TGTGCCTGTTCACAGGGGGCGAGCGGAAACACCATATATTTT. This encodes CACSQGASGNTIYF. This chain links TRBV30 with TRBJ1-3; 9 bases line up with TRBD1. V dropped 6 bases and J dropped 4; count of bases not matched to a gene: 7. This CDR3 is 14 amino acids long. Germline V lookup: CDR1 GTSNPN, CDR2 SVGIG (reference sequence).

Only one count was recorded for this clone. The CDR3, as DNA: TGTGCCAGCTCAGCCCAGGGGCAGGGGAATGAGCAGTACTTC. Its protein product is CASSAQGQGNEQYF. V is TRBV18 and J is TRBJ2-7; tentatively, D is TRBD1 (6 bases). This CDR3 has 14 residues. Trimming removed 5 bases at V and 7 bases at J, with 18 bases between. CDR1 and CDR2 from the germline V gene are KGHSH and LQKENI.

J is TRBJ1-4 and V is TRBV2; D remains unclear. Trimming removed 4 bases at V and 15 bases at J, with 12 bases between. This CDR3 contains 11 residues. Germline V gives CDR1 SNHLY, CDR2 FYNNEI. The CDR3: CASSARFGMFF. In DNA form, the CDR3 reads TGTGCCAGCAGTGCCCGCTTTGGTATGTTTTTT.

This clone was counted only a few times. This chain uses TRBV11-2 with TRBJ1-3, with unresolved D. This CDR3 has 14 residues. Trimming removed 1 base at V and 1 base at J, with 5 bases between. Germline-derived CDR1 and CDR2 are SGHAT and FQNNGV. The CDR3 coding sequence is TGTGCCAGCAGCTTAGTAGATTCTGGAAACACCATATATTTT. It codes for CASSLVDSGNTIYF. The full variable domain, rest sourced from reference TRBV11-2 and TRBJ1-3, is EAGVAQSPRYKIIEKRQSVAFWCNPISGHATLYWYQQILGQGPKLLIQFQNNGVVDDSQLPKDRFSAERLKGVDSTLKIQPAKLEDSAVYLCASSLVDSGNTIYFGEGSWLTVV.

The V gene is TRBV6-5, the J gene TRBJ1-2; D is unresolved. Trimming stripped 4 bases from V and 4 bases from J, with 13 bases between. Germline assignment: CDR1 MNHEY and CDR2 SVGAGI. The CDR3 loop spans 14 amino acids. DNA of the CDR3: TGTGCCAGCAGTTTGCGGGAGACCGCCTATGGCTACACCTTC. Protein product: CASSLRETAYGYTF.

The V and J genes are TRBV5-1 and TRBJ2-7, with 9 positions matching TRBD1. Germline V lookup: CDR1 SGHRS, CDR2 YFSETQ. The CDR3 spans 14 residues. V shed 4 bases, J shed 7 bases, and the junction held 9 bases outside the gene matches. The CDR3 region is CASSHRDRAREQYF. The CDR3 DNA sequence: TGCGCCAGCAGCCATAGGGACAGGGCAAGGGAGCAGTACTTC.

The genes are TRBV9 and TRBJ1-1; unclear D gene. CDR3 length: 19 amino acids. Germline V gives CDR1 SGDLS, CDR2 YYNGEE. Deletions cut 0 bases from V and 0 bases from J, with 21 bases between. The CDR3 protein is CASSVGASKKIYMNTEAFF. CDR3 sequence (DNA): TGTGCCAGCAGCGTAGGGGCTTCAAAAAAGATATACATGAACACTGAAGCTTTCTTT.

The chain has TRBV15 and TRBJ2-5; D is ambiguous. Trimming shortened V by 1 base and J by 7 bases, and 13 bases separated the two germline ends. The CDR3 has 14 residues. The germline V gene encodes CDR1 LNHNV and CDR2 YYDKDF (reference sequence). CDR3 bases: TGTGCCACCAGCAGAGGAGAGGTGGCAGGGACCCAGTACTTC. Translation gives CATSRGEVAGTQYF. The full variable domain, rest sourced from reference TRBV15 and TRBJ2-5, is DAMVIQNPRYQVTQFGKPVTLSCSQTLNHNVMYWYQQKSSQAPKLLFHYYDKDFNNEADTPDNFQSRRPNTSFCFLDIRSPGLGDTAMYLCATSRGEVAGTQYFGPGTRLLVL.